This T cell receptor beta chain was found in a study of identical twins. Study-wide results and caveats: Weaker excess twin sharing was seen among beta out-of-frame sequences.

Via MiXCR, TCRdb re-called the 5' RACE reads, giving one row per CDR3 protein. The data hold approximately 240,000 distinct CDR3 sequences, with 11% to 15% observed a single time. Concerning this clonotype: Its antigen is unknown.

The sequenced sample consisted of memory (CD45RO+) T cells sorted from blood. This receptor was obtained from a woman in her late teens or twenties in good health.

The CDR3 loop is CASSRTGHGYTF. The CDR3, as DNA: TGCGCCAGCAGCCGGACAGGGCATGGCTACACCTTC. The J gene is TRBJ1-2, the V gene TRBV5-1; TRBD1 matches at 8 bases. This CDR3 is 12 amino acids long. V was pared by 4 bases and J by 6 bases, with 2 bases of the junction left unmatched. Germline V lookup: CDR1 SGHRS, CDR2 YFSETQ.